These 14 T cell receptor beta chains were sequenced from one sample in a study of T cell changes during pregnancy in multiple sclerosis. Only in-frame clones appear in the TCRdb table, and some are missing; sequencing was by immunoSEQ multiplex PCR. The sample lists over 50,000 clones, about 85% seen once, with 0.38% in the top ten. The source material was CD4+ T cells from peripheral blood mononuclear cells, sampled in the third trimester of pregnancy. Every receptor here comes from a female donor with multiple sclerosis, enrolled in a pregnancy study.

The V call is TRBV30, the J call TRBJ2-4, with TRBD2 matching over 8 bases. V trimming: 2 bases; J trimming: 11 bases; junction bases outside the gene matches: 8. The CDR3 sequence is 13 residues long. Germline CDR1 reads GTSNPN; CDR2 reads SVGIG (reference sequence). The CDR3 protein is CAWSLLSGGVQYF. The CDR3 bases are TGTGCCTGGAGTCTTCTGTCGGGAGGGGTTCAGTACTTC.

The J gene is TRBJ2-7, the V gene TRBV4-3; a possible D gene is TRBD1 (6 bases). CDR1 and CDR2 from the germline V gene are LGHNA and YSLEER. Trimming took off 3 bases at V and 1 base at J, with 13 bases between the two ends. CDR3 length equals 15 residues. The CDR3 spells CASSQLAGQSYEQYF. The CDR3 DNA follows: TGCGCCAGCAGCCAGTTAGCCGGACAGTCCTACGAGCAGTACTTC.

The CDR3 here is CASSVAIGGLAGGYNEQFF. The DNA for the CDR3 is TGTGCCAGCAGCGTAGCCATTGGGGGACTAGCGGGAGGGTACAATGAGCAGTTCTTC. The genes are TRBV9 and TRBJ2-1, with 16 bases lining up with TRBD2. Germline-derived CDR1 and CDR2 are SGDLS and YYNGEE. The ends lost 0 bases at V and 4 bases at J; junction bases unmatched: 7. This CDR3 is built from 19 residues.

This rearrangement joins TRBV2 to TRBJ1-4, with D unresolved. Deletions cut 5 bases from V and 2 bases from J, with 15 bases between. The CDR3 is 16 amino acids. Germline V gene sequence: CDR1 SNHLY, CDR2 FYNNEI. The chain's CDR3 is CASSTLGWATNEKLFF. Here the CDR3 DNA reads TGTGCCAGCAGTACTCTCGGCTGGGCGACTAATGAAAAACTGTTTTTT.

This clone was detected a few times. This same CDR3 is encoded by further DNA sequences in the sample. The V and J genes are TRBV9 and TRBJ2-3; perhaps TRBD2 as D (5 bases). Trimming shortened V by 0 bases and J by 0 bases, and 11 bases separated the two germline ends. Germline CDR1 and CDR2: SGDLS and YYNGEE. The CDR3 runs 16 residues. CDR3 sequence (DNA): TGTGCCAGCAGCGTAGGTACGGGGAGCAGCACAGATACGCAGTATTTT. The encoded protein is CASSVGTGSSTDTQYF. The full variable domain, its missing parts supplied by reference TRBV9 and TRBJ2-3, is DSGVTQTPKHLITATGQRVTLRCSPRSGDLSVYWYQQSLDQGLQFLIQYYNGEERAKGNILERFSAQQFPDLHSELNLSSLELGDSALYFCASSVGTGSSTDTQYFGPGTRLTVL.

J is TRBJ2-3 and V is TRBV7-9; TRBD2 aligns across 10 bases. Germline values: CDR1 SEHNR, CDR2 FQNEAQ (reference sequence). This CDR3 is 15 amino acids long. V was pared by 4 bases and J by 3 bases, with 4 bases of the junction left unmatched. The CDR3 region has the DNA TGTGCCAGCAGCTCTCTAGCGGGAGTGACAGATACGCAGTATTTT. Protein: CASSSLAGVTDTQYF.

CDR3 protein: CASSTRQGRAEQYF. In DNA form, the CDR3 reads TGTGCCAGCAGCACACGACAGGGGCGCGCCGAGCAGTACTTC. The chain is built from TRBV7-2 and TRBJ2-7; 8 bases are shared with TRBD1. This CDR3 is built from 14 residues. Per germline, CDR1 SGHTA and CDR2 FQGNSA. J lost 6 bases, V lost 5 bases, and 9 bases had no gene match.

The gene calls are TRBV4-3 and TRBJ1-2; TRBD1 matches 7 bases. The CDR3 covers 15 residues. With V trimmed by 4 bases and J by 2 bases, 7 bases remained unmatched. CDR1 LGHNA and CDR2 YSLEER come from the germline V gene. The CDR3 bases are TGCGCCAGCAGCCTTACTCCGGGACAGAACTATGGCTACACCTTC. Residues: CASSLTPGQNYGYTF.

A few counts support this clone. The rearrangement joins TRBV19 to TRBJ1-2; D is ambiguous. Germline CDR1 LNHDA, CDR2 SQIVND (reference sequence). The CDR3 totals 10 residues. V was pared by 10 bases and J by 4 bases, with 7 bases between. The CDR3 nucleotides are TGTGCCACCAGTCTCTATGGCTACACCTTC. Amino acid sequence: CATSLYGYTF.

V is TRBV6-5 and J is TRBJ1-5; TRBD1 might be the D (6 bases). The CDR3 length is 14 residues. Trimming removed 2 bases from V and 4 bases from J, with 9 bases in between. The germline gives CDR1 MNHEY, CDR2 SVGAGI. CDR3 amino acids: CASSYGGGNQPQHF. The CDR3 DNA reads as TGTGCCAGCAGTTACGGGGGCGGAAATCAGCCCCAGCATTTT.

V is TRBV6-1 and J is TRBJ2-2; D uncertain. V was cut by 3 bases and J by 2 bases, with 4 bases left in between. This CDR3 contains 13 residues. Per the germline V gene, CDR1 is MNHNS and CDR2 is SASEGT. The CDR3 DNA sequence: TGTGCCAGCAGTGACAAAAACACCGGGGAGCTGTTTTTT. It is translated as CASSDKNTGELFF.

V and J are TRBV11-3 and TRBJ2-4; 9 bases line up with TRBD1. Germline V gene data show CDR1 as SGHNT and CDR2 as YENEEA. V lost 5 bases and J lost 9; bases outside the gene matches: 8. The CDR3 runs to 14 residues. This CDR3 is CASSPPRDRAIQYF. The CDR3 region has the DNA TGTGCCAGCAGCCCTCCCCGGGACAGGGCCATTCAGTACTTC.

The V gene is TRBV15, the J gene TRBJ2-3, with D possibly TRBD1 on 5 matching bases. In germline, CDR1 is LNHNV, CDR2 YYDKDF (reference sequence). With 3 bases removed from V and 5 bases from J, the gap between germline ends came to 18 bases. The CDR3 extends over 16 amino acids. This CDR3 reads CATSSGLNQDRDTQYF. CDR3 nucleotides: TGTGCCACCAGCAGCGGTCTCAATCAAGACAGAGATACGCAGTATTTT.

This clone was seen only once. The chain joins TRBV29-1 to TRBJ2-3; D gene unclear. V gave up 4 bases and J gave up 2 bases, with 16 bases separating them. The CDR3 extends over 15 amino acids. Germline V gene data show CDR1 as SQVTM and CDR2 as ANQGSEA. CDR3 DNA: TGCAGCGTTGGGGTCAGACTGGCTTCCACAGATACGCAGTATTTT. This codes for CSVGVRLASTDTQYF.